This passage covers 16 T cell receptor beta chains from one sample sequenced in a study of T-cell reconstitution after alpha-beta-depleted transplantation in children (dated by TCRdb to the mid-2010s). Library preparation employed PCR. TCRdb lists the instrument as Illumina HiSeq 2500. TCR libraries were prepared with molecular barcoding, using unique molecular identifiers to normalize TCRbeta repertoire quantification. TCRdb reanalyzed the raw reads on its own, using fastp at Q25 for trimming and MiXCR for clone calling, and kept in-frame beta chains. Each CDR3 protein appears once, grouped with its most common genes and DNA. Within this sample are 250,000 to 300,000 distinct CDR3 sequences, with 9.9% of them counted one time only. In total, the top ten clones hold over 9% of the sample. The sample was PBMCs from the stem cell graft donor, taken from the stem cell graft. Receptors were obtained from a human donor who donated a stem cell graft to a child with SCID.

This clonotype was seen ten or more times. The rearrangement uses TRBV5-6 and TRBJ1-1; no reliable D call. Per the germline V gene, CDR1 is SGHDT and CDR2 is YYEEEE. V lost 0 bases, J lost 6 bases, and 9 bases lay in between. There are 13 residues in the CDR3. CDR3 amino acids: CASSLGGTAEAFF. The DNA for the CDR3 is TGTGCCAGCAGCTTGGGGGGAACGGCTGAAGCTTTCTTT. Full variable domain (rest looked up from reference TRBV5-6 and TRBJ1-1): DAGVTQSPTHLIKTRGQQVTLRCSPKSGHDTVSWYQQALGQGPQFIFQYYEEEERQRGNFPDRFSGHQFPNYSSELNVNALLLGDSALYLCASSLGGTAEAFFGQGTRLTVV.

The rearrangement links TRBV29-1 to TRBJ2-7; either TRBD1 or TRBD2 may fit D (5 bases each). Germline assignment: CDR1 SQVTM and CDR2 ANQGSEA. The length of the CDR3 is 14 residues. Trimming stripped 3 bases from V and 2 bases from J, with 14 bases between. The CDR3 region is CSVDAGTLTYEQYF. In nucleotides, the CDR3 is TGCAGCGTTGATGCCGGGACGTTGACCTACGAGCAGTACTTC.

This clonotype was seen a handful of times. The chain has TRBV5-1 and TRBJ2-2, with 8 bases lining up with TRBD1. With V trimmed by 0 bases and J by 0 bases, 4 bases remained unmatched. This CDR3 is 17 amino acids long. Germline V CDR1 and CDR2: SGHRS, YFSETQ. The CDR3 region has the DNA TGCGCCAGCAGCTTGGGACAGGGGATTGCGAACACCGGGGAGCTGTTTTTT. This sequence encodes CASSLGQGIANTGELFF.

The chain couples TRBV5-1 to TRBJ2-1, with 8 bases identical to TRBD1. This CDR3 has 13 residues. V was pared by 2 bases and J by 7 bases, with 2 bases of the junction left unmatched. Looked up from germline, CDR1 is SGHRS and CDR2 is YFSETQ. The CDR3 sequence: CASSLRQGNEQFF. The CDR3 DNA sequence: TGCGCCAGCAGCTTAAGACAGGGGAATGAGCAGTTCTTC.

This chain connects TRBV10-3 to TRBJ1-2; TRBD1 agrees at 7 bases. The CDR3 spans 14 residues. V was pared by 6 bases and J by 0 bases, with 4 bases of the junction left unmatched. Germline V CDR1 and CDR2: ENHRY, SYGVKD. The CDR3 sequence is CAIRNGTANYGYTF. Here the CDR3 DNA reads TGTGCCATCAGAAACGGGACAGCTAACTATGGCTACACCTTC.

The V call is TRBV20-1, the J call TRBJ2-1; D unclear. The CDR3 extends over 16 amino acids. Germline assignment: CDR1 DFQATT and CDR2 SNEGSKA (reference sequence). V lost 3 bases to trimming and J lost 0 bases, with 15 bases between them. The CDR3, as DNA: TGCAGTGCTAGGGGATTGAGCATTAGCTCCTACAATGAGCAGTTCTTC. It encodes CSARGLSISSYNEQFF.

This rearrangement joins TRBV6-5 to TRBJ2-2, with 7 bases that match TRBD2. CDR3 length: 14 residues. Germline V gene sequence: CDR1 MNHEY, CDR2 SVGAGI. V was pared by 3 bases and J by 7 bases, with 5 bases of the junction left unmatched. CDR3 coding DNA: TGTGCCAGCAGTTATGTCGGGGGGAGCGGGGAGCTGTTTTTT. It yields the protein CASSYVGGSGELFF.

This clonotype was recorded at least ten times. The chain uses TRBV2 and TRBJ1-1; D unclear. Trimming stripped 3 bases from V and 2 bases from J, with 7 bases between. The CDR3 loop spans 13 amino acids. Germline-derived CDR1 and CDR2 are SNHLY and FYNNEI. The CDR3 coding sequence is TGTGCCAGCAGTGAGAGGACCAACACTGAAGCTTTCTTT. Translating it yields CASSERTNTEAFF.

The chain is built from TRBV20-1 and TRBJ2-3; D unresolved. Per germline, CDR1 DFQATT and CDR2 SNEGSKA (reference sequence). Trimming shortened V by 3 bases and J by 4 bases, and 5 bases separated the two germline ends. This CDR3 comprises 11 residues. CDR3 sequence: CSARSPDTQYF. As DNA, the CDR3 is TGCAGTGCTAGGTCGCCAGATACGCAGTATTTT.

This clonotype has a handful of counts. This rearrangement joins TRBV6-1 to TRBJ1-1, with TRBD1 identical over 10 bases. V dropped 6 bases and J dropped 8; count of bases not matched to a gene: 9. This CDR3 comprises 14 residues. The germline gives CDR1 MNHNS, CDR2 SASEGT. CDR3 protein: CASRRTGTGDEAFF. DNA of the CDR3: TGTGCCAGCAGACGTACCGGGACAGGGGACGAAGCTTTCTTT.

This clonotype was seen only a few times. The chain links TRBV6-5 to TRBJ2-3, with D possibly called TRBD1 or TRBD2 (6 bases each). V shed 2 bases and J shed 2 bases, with 14 bases lying between them. The CDR3 extends over 16 amino acids. Germline CDR1 MNHEY, CDR2 SVGAGI. CDR3 sequence (DNA): TGTGCCAGCAGTTACCGCGTAGGGGGGTACACAGATACGCAGTATTTT. This gives the protein CASSYRVGGYTDTQYF.

This clonotype was seen many times. The CDR3 reads CASSRRRVQEETQYF. Here the CDR3 DNA reads TGTGCCAGCAGCCGGCGACGGGTACAAGAGGAGACCCAGTACTTC. This sequence joins TRBV3-1 and TRBJ2-5; D uncertain. Trimming stripped 4 bases from V and 5 bases from J, with 17 bases between. Germline-derived CDR1 and CDR2 are LGHDT and YNNKEL (reference sequence). This CDR3 has 15 residues.

Only a few counts were recorded for this clonotype. The V call is TRBV15, the J call TRBJ1-6, with D hard to call. With 0 bases removed from V and 6 bases from J, the gap between germline ends came to 9 bases. This CDR3 comprises 15 residues. Germline V gives CDR1 LNHNV, CDR2 YYDKDF (reference sequence). In DNA form, the CDR3 reads TGTGCCACCAGCAGAGACCGGGCAGCTAATTCACCCCTCCACTTT. Protein: CATSRDRAANSPLHF.

This clonotype was seen a few times. The gene calls are TRBV19 and TRBJ2-3; 7 bases agree with TRBD1. The CDR3 consists of 14 residues. Germline lookup yields CDR1 LNHDA and CDR2 SQIVND (reference sequence). The junction had 5 bases not matched to a gene; V was cut back by 3 bases and J by 5 bases. Here the CDR3 reads CASSIPPGGDTQYF. In DNA, the CDR3 is TGTGCCAGTAGTATTCCGCCAGGGGGAGATACGCAGTATTTT.

This clonotype occurred many times. J is TRBJ2-5 and V is TRBV20-1; 15 bases fit TRBD2. The V and J ends lost 6 bases and 5 bases, in that order; junction bases with no gene match: 10. CDR1 is DFQATT, CDR2 SNEGSKA, per germline (reference sequence). CDR3 length: 16 amino acids. In DNA, the CDR3 is TGCAGTGCCAGCCTGGGGACTAGCGGGGGGCGGGAGACCCAGTACTTC. It is translated as CSASLGTSGGRETQYF.

This clonotype was seen only a few times. V usage is TRBV7-9 and J usage is TRBJ2-3, with TRBD1 matching 7 bases. V lost 5 bases and J lost 6; bases outside the gene matches: 8. This CDR3 spans 14 amino acids. From germline, CDR1 is SEHNR and CDR2 FQNEAQ (reference sequence). CDR3 protein: CASSAEFRGDTQYF. DNA for the CDR3: TGTGCCAGCAGCGCAGAATTCAGGGGGGATACGCAGTATTTT.